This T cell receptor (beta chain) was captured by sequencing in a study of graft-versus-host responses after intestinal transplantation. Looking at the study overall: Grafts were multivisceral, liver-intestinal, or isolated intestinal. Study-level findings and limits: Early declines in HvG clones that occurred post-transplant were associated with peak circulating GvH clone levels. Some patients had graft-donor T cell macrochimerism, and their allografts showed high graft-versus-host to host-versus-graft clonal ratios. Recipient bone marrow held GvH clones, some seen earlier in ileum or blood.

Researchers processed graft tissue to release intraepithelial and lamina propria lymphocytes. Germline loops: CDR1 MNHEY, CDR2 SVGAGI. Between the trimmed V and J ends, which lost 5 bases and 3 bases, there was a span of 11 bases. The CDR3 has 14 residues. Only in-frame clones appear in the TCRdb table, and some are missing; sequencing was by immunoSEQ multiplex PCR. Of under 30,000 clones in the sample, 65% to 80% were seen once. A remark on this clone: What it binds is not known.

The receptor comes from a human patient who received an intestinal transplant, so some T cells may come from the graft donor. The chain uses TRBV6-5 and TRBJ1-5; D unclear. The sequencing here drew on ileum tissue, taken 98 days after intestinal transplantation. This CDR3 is CASSTNSANQPQHF. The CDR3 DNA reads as TGTGCCAGCAGTACTAACAGTGCCAATCAGCCCCAGCATTTT.